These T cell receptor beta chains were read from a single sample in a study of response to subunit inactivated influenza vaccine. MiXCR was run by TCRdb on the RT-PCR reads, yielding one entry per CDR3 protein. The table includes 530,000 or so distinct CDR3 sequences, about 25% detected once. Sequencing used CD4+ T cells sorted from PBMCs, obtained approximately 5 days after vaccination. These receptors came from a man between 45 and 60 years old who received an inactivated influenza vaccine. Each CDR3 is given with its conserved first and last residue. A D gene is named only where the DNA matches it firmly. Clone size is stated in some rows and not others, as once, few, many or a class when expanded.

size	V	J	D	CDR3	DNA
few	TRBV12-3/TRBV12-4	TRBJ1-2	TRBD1	CASSLGQGRGYTF	TGTGCCAGCAGCCTTGGACAGGGTCGAGGCTACACCTTC
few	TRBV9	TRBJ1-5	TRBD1	CASSTGTGGGNQPQHF	TGTGCCAGCAGCACCGGGACAGGGGGCGGCAATCAGCCCCAGCATTTT
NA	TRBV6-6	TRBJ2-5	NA	CASSITMGTQYF	TGTGCCAGCAGCATCACCATGGGGACCCAGTACTTC
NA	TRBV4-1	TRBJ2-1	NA	CASSPVAPNEQFF	TGCGCCAGCAGCCCAGTAGCGCCGAATGAGCAGTTCTTC
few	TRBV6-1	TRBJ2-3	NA	CASSGMGGLDTDTQYF	TGTGCCAGCAGCGGTATGGGGGGGCTAGACACAGATACGCAGTATTTT
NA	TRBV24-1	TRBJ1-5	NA	CATSDSKQGNSNQPQHF	TGTGCCACCAGTGATTCAAAACAGGGAAATAGCAATCAGCCCCAGCATTTT
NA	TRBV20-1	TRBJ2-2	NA	CSATYSSATGELFF	TGCAGTGCTACATATTCTAGCGCCACCGGGGAGCTGTTTTTT
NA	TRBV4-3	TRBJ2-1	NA	CASSHAPGERTYNEQFF	TGCGCCAGCAGCCACGCTCCGGGGGAGAGGACCTACAATGAGCAGTTCTTC
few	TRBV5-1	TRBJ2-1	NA	CASRPGNNEQFF	TGCGCCAGCAGACCGGGGAACAATGAGCAGTTCTTC
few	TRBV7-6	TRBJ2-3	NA	CASSLDMGTDTQYF	TGTGCCAGCAGCTTAGATATGGGTACAGATACGCAGTATTTT
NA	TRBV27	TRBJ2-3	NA	CASTLGADTQYF	TGTGCCAGCACCCTGGGCGCAGATACGCAGTATTTT
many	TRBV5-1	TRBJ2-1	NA	CASSLDREQFF	TGCGCCAGCAGCTTGGACAGGGAGCAGTTCTTC
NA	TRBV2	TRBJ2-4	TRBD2	CASRKEVAGGSENIQYF	TGTGCCAGCAGGAAGGAGGTAGCGGGAGGGTCGGAAAACATTCAGTACTTC
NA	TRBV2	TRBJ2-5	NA	CASTASARETQYF	TGTGCCAGCACTGCTAGCGCCAGGGAGACCCAGTACTTC
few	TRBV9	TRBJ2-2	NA	CASSVFGGELFF	TGTGCCAGCAGCGTATTCGGTGGGGAGCTGTTTTTT
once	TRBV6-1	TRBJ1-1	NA	CASSAKLDTEAFF	TGTGCCAGCAGTGCCAAGTTGGACACTGAAGCTTTCTTT
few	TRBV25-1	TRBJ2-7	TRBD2	CASSETTSGGSEQYF	TGTGCCAGCAGTGAAACGACTAGCGGGGGGAGCGAGCAGTACTTC
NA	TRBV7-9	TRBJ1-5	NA	CASSLEGPQHF	TGTGCCAGCAGCTTAGAGGGCCCCCAGCATTTT
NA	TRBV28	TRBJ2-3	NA	CASSPGSQVGVTQYF	TGTGCCAGCAGCCCCGGGAGCCAAGTAGGTGTTACGCAGTATTTT
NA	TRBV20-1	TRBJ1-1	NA	CSASVGNTEAFF	TGCAGTGCTAGTGTGGGGAACACTGAAGCTTTCTTT
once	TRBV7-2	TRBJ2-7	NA	CASSRIISGTSSYEQYF	TGTGCCAGCAGCCGGATAATAAGCGGGACAAGCTCCTACGAGCAGTACTTC
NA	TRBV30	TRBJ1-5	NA	CAWSATGQPQHF	TGTGCCTGGAGTGCCACAGGTCAGCCCCAGCATTTT
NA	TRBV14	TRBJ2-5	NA	CASSQDPGSPGTQYF	TGTGCCAGCAGCCAAGATCCTGGAAGCCCGGGGACCCAGTACTTC
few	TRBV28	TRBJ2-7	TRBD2	CASSKTSGSSEQYF	TGTGCCAGCAGCAAGACTAGCGGGAGTTCCGAGCAGTACTTC
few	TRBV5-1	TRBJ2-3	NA	CASSLGGKSTDTQYF	TGCGCCAGCAGCTTGGGGGGGAAAAGCACAGATACGCAGTATTTT
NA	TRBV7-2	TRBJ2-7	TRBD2	CASSFSGTSFSYEQYF	TGTGCCAGCAGCTTTAGCGGGACCTCATTCTCCTACGAGCAGTACTTC
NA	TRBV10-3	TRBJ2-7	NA	CAIRAGVGAYEQYF	TGTGCCATCAGAGCAGGGGTAGGGGCCTACGAGCAGTACTTC
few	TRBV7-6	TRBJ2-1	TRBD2	CASSYGSGGYNEQFF	TGTGCCAGCAGCTACGGGAGCGGGGGTTACAATGAGCAGTTCTTC
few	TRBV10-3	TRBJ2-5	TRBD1	CAIREGQEQETQYF	TGTGCCATCAGGGAGGGACAGGAGCAAGAGACCCAGTACTTC
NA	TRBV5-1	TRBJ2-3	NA	CASSFERRLRRDTQYF	TGCGCCAGCAGCTTCGAGCGGAGGCTCAGGAGGGATACGCAGTATTTT
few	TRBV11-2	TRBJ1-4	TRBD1	CASSRSRDRRATNEKLFF	TGTGCCAGCAGCCGATCCCGGGACAGACGAGCAACTAATGAAAAACTGTTTTTT
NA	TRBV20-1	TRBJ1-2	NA	CSAGEEFPTF	TGCAGTGCTGGAGAGGAGTTTCCCACCTTC
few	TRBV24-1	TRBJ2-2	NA	CATSDLGGPNTGELFF	TGTGCCACCAGTGATCTCGGGGGGCCGAACACCGGGGAGCTGTTTTTT
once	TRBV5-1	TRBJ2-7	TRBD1	CASSPTALGQGTEQYF	TGCGCCAGCAGCCCGACAGCCTTGGGACAGGGGACCGAGCAGTACTTC
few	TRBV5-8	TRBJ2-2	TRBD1	CASSYRDRGTGELFF	TGTGCCAGCAGCTACCGGGACAGGGGAACCGGGGAGCTGTTTTTT
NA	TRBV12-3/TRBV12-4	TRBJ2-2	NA	CASSGVRELFF	TGTGCCAGCAGCGGGGTGAGGGAGCTGTTTTTT
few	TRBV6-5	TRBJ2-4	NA	CASSSWGVDNIQYF	TGTGCCAGCAGTTCTTGGGGAGTGGACAACATTCAGTACTTC
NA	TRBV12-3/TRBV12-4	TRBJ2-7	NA	CASSLGHYYEQYF	TGTGCCAGCAGCTTGGGACATTATTACGAGCAGTACTTC
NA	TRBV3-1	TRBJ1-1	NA	CASSQEGLRGPKMGTEAFF	TGTGCCAGCAGCCAAGAAGGTCTCCGGGGCCCTAAGATGGGCACTGAAGCTTTCTTT
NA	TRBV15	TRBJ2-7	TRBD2	CATSRGTSGGRFSYEQYF	TGTGCCACCAGCAGAGGGACTAGCGGGGGGAGGTTTTCCTACGAGCAGTACTTC